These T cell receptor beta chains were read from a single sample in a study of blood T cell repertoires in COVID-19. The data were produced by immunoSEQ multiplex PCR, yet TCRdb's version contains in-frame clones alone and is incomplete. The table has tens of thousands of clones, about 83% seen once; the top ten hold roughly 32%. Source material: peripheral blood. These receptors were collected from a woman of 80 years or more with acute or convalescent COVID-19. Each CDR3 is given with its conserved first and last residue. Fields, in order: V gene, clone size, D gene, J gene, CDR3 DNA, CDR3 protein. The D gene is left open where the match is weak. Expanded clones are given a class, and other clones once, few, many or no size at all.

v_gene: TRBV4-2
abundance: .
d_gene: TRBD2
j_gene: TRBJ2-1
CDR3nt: TGTGCCAGCAGCCAAGATGTCAGCGGGAGCCTGGCGTTCTTC
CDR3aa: CASSQDVSGSLAFF

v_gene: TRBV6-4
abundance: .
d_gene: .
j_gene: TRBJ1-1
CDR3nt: TGTGCCAGCAGTGACCCACTGCGTCAACGGGTTGAAGCTTTCTTT
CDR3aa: CASSDPLRQRVEAFF

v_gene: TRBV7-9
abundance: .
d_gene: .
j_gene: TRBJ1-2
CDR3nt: TGTGCCAGCAGCTTAGATACGGGGGAAGGCTACACCTTC
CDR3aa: CASSLDTGEGYTF

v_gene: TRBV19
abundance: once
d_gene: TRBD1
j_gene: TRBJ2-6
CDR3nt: TGTGCCAGTACACATACAGGGGGCGGTGGGGCCAACGTCCTGACTTTC
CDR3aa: CASTHTGGGGANVLTF

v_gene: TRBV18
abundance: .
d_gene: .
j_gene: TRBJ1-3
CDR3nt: TGTGCCAGCTCACCAGGACCCGGGACAAATGGAAACACCATATATTTT
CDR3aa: CASSPGPGTNGNTIYF

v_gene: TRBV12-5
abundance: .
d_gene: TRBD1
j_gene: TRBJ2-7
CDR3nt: TGTGCTAGTGGTTTGGTAACAGGGGGCTACGAGCAGTACTTC
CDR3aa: CASGLVTGGYEQYF

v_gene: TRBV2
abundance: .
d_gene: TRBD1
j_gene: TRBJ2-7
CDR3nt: TGTGCCAGCAGTGGCCCGGACAGGGGGCGTTCCGAGCAGTACTTC
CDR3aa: CASSGPDRGRSEQYF

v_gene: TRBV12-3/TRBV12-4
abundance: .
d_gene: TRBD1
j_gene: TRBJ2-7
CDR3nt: TGTGCCAGCAGTCCTGGGACAGATTACGAGCAGTACTTC
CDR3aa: CASSPGTDYEQYF

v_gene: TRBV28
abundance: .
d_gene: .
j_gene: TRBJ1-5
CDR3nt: TGTGCCAGCAGTAGGGAGATCAATCAGCCCCAGCATTTT
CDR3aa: CASSREINQPQHF

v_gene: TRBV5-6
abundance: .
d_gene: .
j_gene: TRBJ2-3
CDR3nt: TGTGCCAGCAGCCCTACTAGGGTTAGCACAGATACGCAGTATTTT
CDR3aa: CASSPTRVSTDTQYF

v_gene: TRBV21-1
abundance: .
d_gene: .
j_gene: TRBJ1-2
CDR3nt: TGTGCCAGCAGACCATCGGGGACAGGGGCTCATGGCTACACCTTC
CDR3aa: CASRPSGTGAHGYTF

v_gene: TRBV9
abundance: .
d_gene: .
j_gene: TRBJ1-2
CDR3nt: TGTGCCAGCAGCGTAGCAGGGGCTAACTATGGCTACACCTTC
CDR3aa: CASSVAGANYGYTF

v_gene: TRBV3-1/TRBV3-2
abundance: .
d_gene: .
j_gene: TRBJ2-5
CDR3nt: TGTGCCAGCAGCCCCTCGACGACGGAGGGGGAGACCCAGTACTTC
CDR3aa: CASSPSTTEGETQYF

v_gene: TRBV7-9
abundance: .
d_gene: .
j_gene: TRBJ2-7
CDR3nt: TGTGCCAGCAGCACCTGGGACACCAGTAAGGAGCAGTACTTC
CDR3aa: CASSTWDTSKEQYF

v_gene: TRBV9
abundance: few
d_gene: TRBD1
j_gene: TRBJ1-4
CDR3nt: TGTGCCAGCAGCGGACAGGGGGCGACGGATGAAAAACTGTTTTTT
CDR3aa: CASSGQGATDEKLFF

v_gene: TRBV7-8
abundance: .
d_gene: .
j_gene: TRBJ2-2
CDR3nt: TGTGCCAGCAGGCTGGCCAGGGTCCGCACCGGGGAGCTGTTTTTT
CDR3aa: CASRLARVRTGELFF

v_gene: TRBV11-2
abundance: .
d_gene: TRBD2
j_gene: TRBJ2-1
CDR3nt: TGTGCCAGCAGCTCGGGACTAGCGGACTCCTACAATGAGCAGTTCTTC
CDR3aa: CASSSGLADSYNEQFF

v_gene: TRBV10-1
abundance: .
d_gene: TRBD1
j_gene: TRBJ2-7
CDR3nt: TGCGCCAGCAGTACCACAGGGGCCAGGGTCTACGAGCAGTACTTC
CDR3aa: CASSTTGARVYEQYF

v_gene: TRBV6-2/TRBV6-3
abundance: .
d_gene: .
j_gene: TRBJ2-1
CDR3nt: TGTGCCAGCAGCCAGGGGGCTTGGATGCGGGAGGGCCCACCAGGGGAGCAGTTCTTC
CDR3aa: CASSQGAWMREGPPGEQFF

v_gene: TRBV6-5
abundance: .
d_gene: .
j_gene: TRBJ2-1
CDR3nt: TGTGCCAGCAGGACTCCGGCCCTCGGGTTTGAGCAGTTCTTC
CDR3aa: CASRTPALGFEQFF

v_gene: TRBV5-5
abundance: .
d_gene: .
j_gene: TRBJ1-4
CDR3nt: TGTGCCAGCAGCTTGGTCGCAGGGTTTGGGAATGAAAAACTGTTTTTT
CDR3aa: CASSLVAGFGNEKLFF

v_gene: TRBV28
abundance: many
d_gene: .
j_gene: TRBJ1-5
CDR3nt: TGTGCCAGCAGTTTGAGGCATCCGAGCAATCAGCCCCAGCATTTT
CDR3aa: CASSLRHPSNQPQHF

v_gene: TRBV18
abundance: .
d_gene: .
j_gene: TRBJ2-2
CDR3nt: TGTGCCAGCTCACCACGGAGAATAGCAGAGAACACCGGGGAGCTGTTTTTT
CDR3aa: CASSPRRIAENTGELFF

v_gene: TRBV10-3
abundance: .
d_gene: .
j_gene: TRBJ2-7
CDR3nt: TGTGCCATCAGTGAGTCGCCCAAGAGCTCCTACGAGCAGTACTTC
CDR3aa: CAISESPKSSYEQYF

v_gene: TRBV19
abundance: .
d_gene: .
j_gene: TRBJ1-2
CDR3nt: TGTGCCAGTAGTGATGCGACAGGAAACTATGGCTACACCTTC
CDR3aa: CASSDATGNYGYTF

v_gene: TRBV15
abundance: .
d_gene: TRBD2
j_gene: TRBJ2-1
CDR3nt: TGTGCCACCAGCAGAGATCGGGGGGGACTCCTCTCCTACAATGAGCAGTTCTTC
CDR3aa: CATSRDRGGLLSYNEQFF

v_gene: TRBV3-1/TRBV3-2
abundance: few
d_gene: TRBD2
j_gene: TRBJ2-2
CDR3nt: TGTGCCAGCAGCCGGCGGGAGTCCACCGGGGAGCTGTTTTTT
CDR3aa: CASSRRESTGELFF

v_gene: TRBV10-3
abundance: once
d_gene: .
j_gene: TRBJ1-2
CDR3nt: TGTGCCATCAGTCTCGAAGCGGCCACTTATGGCTACACCTTC
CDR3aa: CAISLEAATYGYTF

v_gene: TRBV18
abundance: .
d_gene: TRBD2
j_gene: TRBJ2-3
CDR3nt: TGTGCCAGCTCACCACGGGCTAGCGGGAGCACAGATACGCAGTATTTT
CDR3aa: CASSPRASGSTDTQYF

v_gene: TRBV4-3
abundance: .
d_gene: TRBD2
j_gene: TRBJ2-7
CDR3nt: TGCGCCAGCAGCGCTCTAGCGGGAGAGGACGAGCAGTACTTC
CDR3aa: CASSALAGEDEQYF

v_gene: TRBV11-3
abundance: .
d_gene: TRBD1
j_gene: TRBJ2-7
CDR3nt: TGTGCCAGCAGCTTGGGGGACAGTATGAGGTACTTC
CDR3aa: CASSLGDSMRYF

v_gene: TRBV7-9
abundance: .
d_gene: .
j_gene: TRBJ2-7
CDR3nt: TGTGCCAGCAGCTTAGATTGGAGCGGTTCCTACGAGCAGTACTTC
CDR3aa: CASSLDWSGSYEQYF

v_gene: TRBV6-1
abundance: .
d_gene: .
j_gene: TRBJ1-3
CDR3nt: TGTGCCAGCAGTGAAGTAACGGGAGCAATGGCCATATATTTT
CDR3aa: CASSEVTGAMAIYF

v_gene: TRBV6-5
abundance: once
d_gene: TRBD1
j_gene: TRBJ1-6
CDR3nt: TGTGCCAGCAGTCTACAGGGGTACGATTCACCCCTCCACTTT
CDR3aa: CASSLQGYDSPLHF

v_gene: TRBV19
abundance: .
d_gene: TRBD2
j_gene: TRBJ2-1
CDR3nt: TGTGCCAGTAGTTTCACAGGCGGACTAGCGGGAGGGCCGTCCTACAATGAGCAGTTCTTC
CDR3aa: CASSFTGGLAGGPSYNEQFF

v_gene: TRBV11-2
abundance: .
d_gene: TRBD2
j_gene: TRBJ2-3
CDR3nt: TGTGCCAGCAGCTTAGGCGGGAGGTCTAGCACAGATACGCAGTATTTT
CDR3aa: CASSLGGRSSTDTQYF

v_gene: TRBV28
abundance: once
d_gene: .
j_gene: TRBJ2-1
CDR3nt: TGTGCCAGCAGTTTATCAGCTAGCTCCTACAATGAGCAGTTCTTC
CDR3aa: CASSLSASSYNEQFF

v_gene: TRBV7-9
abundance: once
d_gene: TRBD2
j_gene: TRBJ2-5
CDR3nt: TGTGCCAGCAGCTCGAGCGGGGCGGCACCCCAGTACTTC
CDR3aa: CASSSSGAAPQYF

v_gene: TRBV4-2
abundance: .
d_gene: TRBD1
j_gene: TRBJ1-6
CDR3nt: TGTGCCAGCAGCAACAGGGGCTCACCCCTCCACTTT
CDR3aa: CASSNRGSPLHF

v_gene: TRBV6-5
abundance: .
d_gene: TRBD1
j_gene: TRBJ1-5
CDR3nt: TGTGCCAGCAGTCCGGGACAGGGCCTCCAGCCCCAGCATTTT
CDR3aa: CASSPGQGLQPQHF

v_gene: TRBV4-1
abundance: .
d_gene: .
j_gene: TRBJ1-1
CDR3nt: TGCGCCAGCAGCCAAGATCGAGGGCAGACTACACTGGAAGCTTTCTTT
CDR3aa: CASSQDRGQTTLEAFF

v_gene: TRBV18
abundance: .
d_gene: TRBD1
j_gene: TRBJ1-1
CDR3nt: TGTGCCAGCTCACCACCGGGACAGAGAAACACTGAAGCTTTCTTT
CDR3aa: CASSPPGQRNTEAFF

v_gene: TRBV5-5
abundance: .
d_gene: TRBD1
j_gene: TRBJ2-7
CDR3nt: TGTGCCAGCAGCCCAACAAGACAGGGCAATAGCGAGCAGTACTTC
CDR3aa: CASSPTRQGNSEQYF

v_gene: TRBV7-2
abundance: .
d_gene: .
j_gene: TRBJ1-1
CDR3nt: TGTGCCAGCAGCATAGAGGGGAGGGGCACTGAAGCTTTCTTT
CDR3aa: CASSIEGRGTEAFF

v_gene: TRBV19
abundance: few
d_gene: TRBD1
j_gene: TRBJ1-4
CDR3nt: TGTGCCAGTAGTAACCGCCTCCGTGCCGGGACAGCTAATGAAAAACTGTTTTTT
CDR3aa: CASSNRLRAGTANEKLFF

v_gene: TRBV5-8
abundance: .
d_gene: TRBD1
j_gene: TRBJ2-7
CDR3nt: TGTGCCAGCCAAATACGGGACAGATCCTACGAGCAGTACTTC
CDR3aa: CASQIRDRSYEQYF

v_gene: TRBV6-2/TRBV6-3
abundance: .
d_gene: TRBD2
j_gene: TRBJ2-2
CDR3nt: TGTGCCAGCAGTCATCACACCGGACTAGCGACGAACACCGGGGAGCTGTTTTTT
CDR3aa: CASSHHTGLATNTGELFF

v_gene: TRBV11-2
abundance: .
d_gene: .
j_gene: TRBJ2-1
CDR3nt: TGTGCCAGCAGCTCCCCGACTCGGGGGAATGAGCAGTTCTTC
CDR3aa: CASSSPTRGNEQFF

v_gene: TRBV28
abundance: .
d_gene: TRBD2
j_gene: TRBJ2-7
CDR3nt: TGTGCCAGCAGGGACGGGGGGAGGGAGCAGTACTTC
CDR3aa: CASRDGGREQYF

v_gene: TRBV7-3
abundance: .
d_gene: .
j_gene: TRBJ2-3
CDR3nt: TGTGCCAGCAGCTCCGGGACTGCCGCAGATACGCAGTATTTT
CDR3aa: CASSSGTAADTQYF

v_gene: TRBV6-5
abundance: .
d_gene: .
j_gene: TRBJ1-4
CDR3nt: TGTGCCAGCAGGGTTCAGGGATGGGGAGAAAAACTGTTTTTT
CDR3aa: CASRVQGWGEKLFF

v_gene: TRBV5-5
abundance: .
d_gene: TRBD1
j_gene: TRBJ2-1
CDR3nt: TGTGCCAGCAGCCCGGGACAGGCCGACAATGAGCAGTTCTTC
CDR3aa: CASSPGQADNEQFF